These T cell receptor beta chains were read from a single sample in a study of blood T cell repertoires in COVID-19. Data came from immunoSEQ multiplex PCR; TCRdb stores just in-frame clones and leaves some out. This sample has more than 200,000 clones; about 84% occur once, and the top ten carry approximately 2%. Material: PBMCs or T cells enriched from blood (not recorded which). Source of these receptors: a man in his sixties who had recovered from COVID-19. CDR3s include the opening cysteine and the closing phenylalanine or tryptophan. Fields, in order: clone size, J gene, V gene, D gene, CDR3 protein. A D gene is named only where the DNA matches it firmly. A row's size may be missing; if present it is once, few, many or a size class.

-	TRBJ2-7	TRBV6-1	-	CASSGWSGGGESYSYEQYF
-	TRBJ2-1	TRBV6-4	TRBD1	CASSITGTGVEQFF
-	TRBJ1-2	TRBV19	-	CASSRTGLNYGYTF
-	TRBJ2-4	TRBV5-8	-	CASSLGVAKNIQYF
-	TRBJ2-3	TRBV15	TRBD1	CATSGDREGTDTQYF
-	TRBJ1-1	TRBV3-1/TRBV3-2	TRBD1	CASSPRDRPNTEAFF
-	TRBJ1-5	TRBV6-5	TRBD1	CASSSGQGYQPQHF
-	TRBJ1-2	TRBV7-9	-	CASSGHQFGYTF
-	TRBJ1-2	TRBV15	TRBD1	CATSRTGLVGNYGYTF
-	TRBJ1-3	TRBV18	-	CASSPGQPGNTIYF
few	TRBJ2-7	TRBV7-2	TRBD2	CASSPRAGGTYEQYF
-	TRBJ1-2	TRBV6-5	-	CASSSAGWYGYTF
-	TRBJ1-1	TRBV20-1	-	CSARAPSEAFF
-	TRBJ1-1	TRBV2	-	CASSAGFTEAFF
few	TRBJ1-1	TRBV5-1	-	CASSLEDLNTEAFF
-	TRBJ1-5	TRBV2	TRBD1	CASTDRFGTGGQPQHF
-	TRBJ1-2	TRBV5-1	TRBD1	CASSKGQGITYGYTF
-	TRBJ1-4	TRBV3-1/TRBV3-2	-	CASSHPQTREKLFF
few	TRBJ1-4	TRBV7-8	TRBD1	CASSPGTGGGKLFF
-	TRBJ1-1	TRBV23-1	-	CASKFTREAFF
-	TRBJ2-7	TRBV7-2	TRBD1	CASSLGAGGYEQYF
-	TRBJ1-1	TRBV27	-	CASSFGPSGATEAFF
-	TRBJ2-1	TRBV11-3	TRBD1	CASSLGAGGIYNEQFF
-	TRBJ1-1	TRBV7-2	TRBD1	CASSTQGYTEAFF
-	TRBJ1-3	TRBV6-5	TRBD1	CASRQGARGNTIYF
-	TRBJ2-3	TRBV7-9	TRBD2	CASSLRGGADTQYF
-	TRBJ2-1	TRBV27	-	CASKRQEIYNEQFF